These 3 T cell receptor beta chains originate from one sample sequenced in a study of blood T cell repertoires in COVID-19. TCRdb keeps only in-frame clones here, not all; method: immunoSEQ multiplex PCR. The sample contains 90,000 to 120,000 clones, about three quarters of which appear only once. The sequenced material came from peripheral blood. The receptors were gathered from a man between 65 and 80 years old with acute or convalescent COVID-19.

The chain is built from TRBV7-2 and TRBJ1-1; 8 bases align to TRBD1. Germline lookup yields CDR1 SGHTA and CDR2 FQGNSA. V shed 5 bases, J shed 1 base, and the junction held 6 bases outside the gene matches. The CDR3 length is 15 residues. DNA of the CDR3: TGTGCCAGCAGCAAGGACAGGGTCGGGAACACTGAAGCTTTCTTT. It is translated as CASSKDRVGNTEAFF.

The V and J genes are TRBV5-5 and TRBJ1-6; TRBD1 might be the D (6 bases). V gave up 5 bases and J gave up 7 bases, with 22 bases separating them. This CDR3 comprises 17 residues. Germline V gives CDR1 SGHKS, CDR2 YYEKEE (reference sequence). This CDR3 is CASRNPSAGTRNSPLHF. CDR3 bases: TGTGCCAGCAGAAACCCCTCCGCCGGGACACGAAATTCACCCCTCCACTTT.

The gene calls are TRBV6-1 and TRBJ2-2; the match to TRBD2 covers 11 bases. Trimming cost V 2 bases and J 5 bases; bases outside gene matches: 4. Looked up from germline, CDR1 is MNHNS and CDR2 is SASEGT. The CDR3 spans 16 residues. CDR3 DNA: TGTGCCAGCAGTGAACTAGCGGGGGGCTTAACCGGGGAGCTGTTTTTT. Its translation: CASSELAGGLTGELFF.